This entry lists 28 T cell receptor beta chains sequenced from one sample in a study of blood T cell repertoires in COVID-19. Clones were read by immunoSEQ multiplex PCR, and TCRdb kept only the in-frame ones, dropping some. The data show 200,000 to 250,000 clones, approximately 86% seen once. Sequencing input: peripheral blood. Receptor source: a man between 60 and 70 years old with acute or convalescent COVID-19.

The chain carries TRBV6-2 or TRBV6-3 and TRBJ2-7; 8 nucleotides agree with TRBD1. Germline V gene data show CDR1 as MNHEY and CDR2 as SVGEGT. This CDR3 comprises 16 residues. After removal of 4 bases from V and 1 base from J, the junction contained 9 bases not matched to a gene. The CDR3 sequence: CASSLVATGGSYEQYF. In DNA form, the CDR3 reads TGTGCCAGCAGTTTAGTAGCAACAGGGGGGTCCTACGAGCAGTACTTC.

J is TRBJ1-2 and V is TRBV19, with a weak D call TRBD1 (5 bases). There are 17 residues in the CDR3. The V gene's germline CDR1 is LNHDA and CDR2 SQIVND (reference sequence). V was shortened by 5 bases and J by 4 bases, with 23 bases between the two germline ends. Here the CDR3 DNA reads TGTGCCAGTAGTCTCACAAAAGTGGCGACAGTACCCTATGGCTACACCTTC. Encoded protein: CASSLTKVATVPYGYTF.

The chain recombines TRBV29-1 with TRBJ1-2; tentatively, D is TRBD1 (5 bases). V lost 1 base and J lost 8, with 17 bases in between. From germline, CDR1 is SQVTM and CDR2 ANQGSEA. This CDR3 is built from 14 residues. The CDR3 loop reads CSVEGLTGPWGYTF. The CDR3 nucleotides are TGCAGCGTTGAAGGCCTTACAGGTCCCTGGGGCTACACCTTC.

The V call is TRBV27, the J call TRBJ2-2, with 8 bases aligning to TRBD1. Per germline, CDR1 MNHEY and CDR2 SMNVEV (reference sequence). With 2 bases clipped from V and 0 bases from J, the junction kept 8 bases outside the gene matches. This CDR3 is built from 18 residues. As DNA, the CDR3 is TGTGCCAGCAGTTTACTGGCCGGGACAGGTTCGAACACCGGGGAGCTGTTTTTT. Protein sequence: CASSLLAGTGSNTGELFF.

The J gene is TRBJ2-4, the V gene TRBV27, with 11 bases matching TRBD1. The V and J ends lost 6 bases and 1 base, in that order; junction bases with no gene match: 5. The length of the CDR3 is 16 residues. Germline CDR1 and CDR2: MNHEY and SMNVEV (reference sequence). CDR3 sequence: CASSWDRGTAKNIQYF. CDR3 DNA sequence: TGTGCCAGCAGCTGGGACAGGGGGACGGCCAAAAACATTCAGTACTTC.

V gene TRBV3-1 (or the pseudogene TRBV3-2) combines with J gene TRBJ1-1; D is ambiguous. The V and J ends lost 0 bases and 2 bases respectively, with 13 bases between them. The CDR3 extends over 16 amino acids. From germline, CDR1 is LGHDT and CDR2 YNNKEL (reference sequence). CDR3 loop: CASSQDPRPPNTEAFF. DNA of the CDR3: TGTGCCAGCAGCCAAGATCCGCGGCCTCCCAACACTGAAGCTTTCTTT.

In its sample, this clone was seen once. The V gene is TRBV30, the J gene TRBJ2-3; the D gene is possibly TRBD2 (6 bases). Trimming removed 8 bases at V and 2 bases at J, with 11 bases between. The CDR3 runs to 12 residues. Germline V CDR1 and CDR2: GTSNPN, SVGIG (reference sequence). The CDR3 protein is CASGGNTDTQYF. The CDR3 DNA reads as TGTGCCAGTGGGGGGAACACAGATACGCAGTATTTT.

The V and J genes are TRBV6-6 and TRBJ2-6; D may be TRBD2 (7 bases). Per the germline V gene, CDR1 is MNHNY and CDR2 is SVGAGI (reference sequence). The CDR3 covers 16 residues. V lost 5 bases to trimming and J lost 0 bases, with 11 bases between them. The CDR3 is CASSKGGSSGANVLTF. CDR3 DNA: TGTGCCAGCAGTAAGGGGGGGAGCTCTGGGGCCAACGTCCTGACTTTC.

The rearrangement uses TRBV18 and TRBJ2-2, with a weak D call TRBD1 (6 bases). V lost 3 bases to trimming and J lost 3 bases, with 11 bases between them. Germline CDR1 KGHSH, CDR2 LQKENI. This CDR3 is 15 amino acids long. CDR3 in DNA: TGTGCCAGCTCACCGGCCCAGGGGTACACCGGGGAGCTGTTTTTT. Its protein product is CASSPAQGYTGELFF.

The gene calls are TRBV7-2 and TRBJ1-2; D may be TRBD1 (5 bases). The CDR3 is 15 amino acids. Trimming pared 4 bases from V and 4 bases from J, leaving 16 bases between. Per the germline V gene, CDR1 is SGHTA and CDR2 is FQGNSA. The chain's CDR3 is CASSSLGGGGYGYTF. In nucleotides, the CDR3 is TGTGCCAGCAGCTCCCTCGGGGGGGGAGGCTATGGCTACACCTTC.

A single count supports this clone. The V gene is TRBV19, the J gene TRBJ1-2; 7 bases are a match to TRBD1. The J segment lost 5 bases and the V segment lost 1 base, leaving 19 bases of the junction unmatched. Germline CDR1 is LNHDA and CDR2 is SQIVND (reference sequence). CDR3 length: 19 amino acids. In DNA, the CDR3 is TGTGCCAGTAGTATAGCCGGACCGGGACAGCTGTTTCGGGGGTATGGCTACACCTTC. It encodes CASSIAGPGQLFRGYGYTF.

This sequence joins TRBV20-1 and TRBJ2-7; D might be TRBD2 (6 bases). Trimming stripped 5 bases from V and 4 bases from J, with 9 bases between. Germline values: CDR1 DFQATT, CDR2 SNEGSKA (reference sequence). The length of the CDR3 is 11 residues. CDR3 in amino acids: CSAAGTYEQYF. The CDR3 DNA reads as TGCAGTGCTGCCGGGACTTACGAGCAGTACTTC.

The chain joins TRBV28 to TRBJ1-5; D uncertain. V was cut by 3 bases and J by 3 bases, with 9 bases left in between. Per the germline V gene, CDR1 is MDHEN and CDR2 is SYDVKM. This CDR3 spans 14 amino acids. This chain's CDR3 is CASSLRQINQPQHF. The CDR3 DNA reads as TGTGCCAGCAGTTTGAGGCAGATCAATCAGCCCCAGCATTTT.

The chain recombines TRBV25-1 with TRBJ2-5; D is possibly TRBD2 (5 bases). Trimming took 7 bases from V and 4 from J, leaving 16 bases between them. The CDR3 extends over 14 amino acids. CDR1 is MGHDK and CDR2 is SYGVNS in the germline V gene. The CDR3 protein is CASTTAERVETQYF. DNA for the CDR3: TGTGCCAGCACTACCGCCGAGAGGGTAGAGACCCAGTACTTC.

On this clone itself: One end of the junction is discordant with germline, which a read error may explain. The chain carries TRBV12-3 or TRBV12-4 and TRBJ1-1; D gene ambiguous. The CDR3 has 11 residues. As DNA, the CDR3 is TGTGCCAGCAGTTTGGCGCAGGCGCTAATCTTT. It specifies CASSLAQALIF.

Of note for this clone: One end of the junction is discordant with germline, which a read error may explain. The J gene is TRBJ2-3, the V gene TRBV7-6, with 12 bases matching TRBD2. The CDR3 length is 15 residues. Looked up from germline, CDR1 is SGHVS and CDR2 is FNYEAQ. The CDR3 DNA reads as TGTGCCAGCAGCCTAGCGGGGGGGTTTACAGATACGCAGTATTTT. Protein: CASSLAGGFTDTQYF. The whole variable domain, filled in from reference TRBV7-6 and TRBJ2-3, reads GAGVSQSPRYKVTKRGQDVALRCDPISGHVSLYWYRQALGQGPEFLTYFNYEAQQDKSGLPNDRFSAERPEGSISTLTIQRTEQRDSAMYRCASSLAGGFTDTQYFGPGTRLTVL.

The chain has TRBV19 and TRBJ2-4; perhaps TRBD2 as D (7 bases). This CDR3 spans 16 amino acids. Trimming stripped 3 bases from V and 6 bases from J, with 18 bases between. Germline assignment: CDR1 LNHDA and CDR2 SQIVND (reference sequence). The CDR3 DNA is TGTGCCAGTAGTATTGTTTCCCCGGGGGGCTTAAACATTCAGTACTTC. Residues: CASSIVSPGGLNIQYF.

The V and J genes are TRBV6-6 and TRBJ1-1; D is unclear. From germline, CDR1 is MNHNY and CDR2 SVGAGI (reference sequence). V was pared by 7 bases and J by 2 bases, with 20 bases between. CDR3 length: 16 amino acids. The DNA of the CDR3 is TGTGCCAGCACCCCTCGTCGGGGAGTTTCAAACACTGAAGCTTTCTTT. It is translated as CASTPRRGVSNTEAFF.

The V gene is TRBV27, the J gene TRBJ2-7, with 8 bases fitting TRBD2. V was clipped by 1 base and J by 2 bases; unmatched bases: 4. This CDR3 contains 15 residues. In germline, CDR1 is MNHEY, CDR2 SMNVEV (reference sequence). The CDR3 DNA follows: TGTGCCAGCAGTTTATATTTAGCGGGGACCTACGAGCAGTACTTC. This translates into CASSLYLAGTYEQYF.

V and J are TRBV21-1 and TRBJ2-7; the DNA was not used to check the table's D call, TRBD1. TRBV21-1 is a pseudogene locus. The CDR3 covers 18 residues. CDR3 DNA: TGTGCCAGCAGCAAGGGACAGGGGGCTTTTCCAGTAACCTACGAGCAGTACTTC. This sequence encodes CASSKGQGAFPVTYEQYF.

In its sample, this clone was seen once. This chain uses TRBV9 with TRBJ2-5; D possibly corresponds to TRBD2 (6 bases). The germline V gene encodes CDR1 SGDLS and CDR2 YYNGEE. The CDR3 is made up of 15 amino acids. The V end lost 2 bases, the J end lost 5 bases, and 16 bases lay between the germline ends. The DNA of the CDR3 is TGTGCCAGCAGCGTTGGAGGGGCCCTGGGGGAGACCCAGTACTTC. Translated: CASSVGGALGETQYF.

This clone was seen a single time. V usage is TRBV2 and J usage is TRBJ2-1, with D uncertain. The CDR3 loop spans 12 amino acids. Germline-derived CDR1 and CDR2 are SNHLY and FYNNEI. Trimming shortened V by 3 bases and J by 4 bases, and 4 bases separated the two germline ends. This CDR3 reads CASSERYNEQFF. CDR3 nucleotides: TGTGCCAGCAGTGAGCGATACAATGAGCAGTTCTTC.

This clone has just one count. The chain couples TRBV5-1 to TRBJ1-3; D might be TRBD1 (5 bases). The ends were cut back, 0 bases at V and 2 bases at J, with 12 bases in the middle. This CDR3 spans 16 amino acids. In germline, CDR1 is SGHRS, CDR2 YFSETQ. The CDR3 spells CASSLAGGGTGNTIYF. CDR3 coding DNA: TGCGCCAGCAGCTTGGCAGGCGGGGGGACTGGAAACACCATATATTTT.

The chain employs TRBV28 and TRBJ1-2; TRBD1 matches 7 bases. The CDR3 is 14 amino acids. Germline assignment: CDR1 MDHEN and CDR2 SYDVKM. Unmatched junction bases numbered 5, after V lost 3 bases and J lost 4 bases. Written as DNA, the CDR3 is TGTGCCAGCAGTTTGGTACAGGGGATCTATGGCTACACCTTC. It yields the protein CASSLVQGIYGYTF.

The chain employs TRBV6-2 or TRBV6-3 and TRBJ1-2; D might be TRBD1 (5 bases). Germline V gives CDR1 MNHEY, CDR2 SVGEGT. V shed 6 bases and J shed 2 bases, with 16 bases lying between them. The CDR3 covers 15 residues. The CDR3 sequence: CASSHGGEFNYGYTF. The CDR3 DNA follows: TGTGCCAGCAGCCACGGGGGGGAGTTCAACTATGGCTACACCTTC.

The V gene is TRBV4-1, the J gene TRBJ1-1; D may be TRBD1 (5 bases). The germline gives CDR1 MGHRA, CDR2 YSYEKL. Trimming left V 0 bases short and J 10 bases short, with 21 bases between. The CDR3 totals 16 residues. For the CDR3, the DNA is TGCGCCAGCAGCCAAGATAGGGCAGGGAGGGGCCTTGGAGCTTTCTTT. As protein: CASSQDRAGRGLGAFF.

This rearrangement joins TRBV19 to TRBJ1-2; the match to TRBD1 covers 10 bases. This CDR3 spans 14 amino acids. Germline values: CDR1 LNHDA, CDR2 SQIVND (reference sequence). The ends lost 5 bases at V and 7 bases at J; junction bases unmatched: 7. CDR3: CASSVDRGLGGYTF. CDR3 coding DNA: TGTGCCAGTAGTGTCGACAGGGGGCTAGGTGGCTACACCTTC.

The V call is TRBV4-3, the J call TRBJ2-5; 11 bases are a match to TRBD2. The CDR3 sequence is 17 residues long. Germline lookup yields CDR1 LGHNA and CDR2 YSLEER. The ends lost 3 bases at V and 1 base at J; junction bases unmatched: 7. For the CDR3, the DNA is TGCGCCAGCAGCCAGGGGACTCTAGCGGGGGGCCAAGAGACCCAGTACTTC. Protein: CASSQGTLAGGQETQYF.